This T cell receptor beta chain was retrieved from a study of T cell repertoires in cytomegalovirus infection. Turning to the study itself: Through public TCR beta signatures, both CMV infection and matching HLA type were indicated.

This clonotype has just a few counts. What it recognizes is unknown. Findings and limits, study-wide: Individuals carrying CMV plus the relevant HLA were identified by cumulative frequency of public TCR beta families.

TCRdb analysed the reads with MiXCR anew, one entry per CDR3 protein. The sample includes around 300,000 distinct CDR3 sequences, under 25% seen only once; the top ten take roughly 19%. The receptor was derived from a human donor in good health (CMV status not recorded). Some clones in this sample may be carry-over from other donors' samples. The source material was cultured PBMCs, sampled from culture after CMV antigen stimulation.

CDR3 protein: CATRRDTYGYTF. The CDR3 DNA reads as TGTGCCACACGCCGGGACACCTATGGCTACACCTTC. The V gene is TRBV6-5, the J gene TRBJ1-2, with D perhaps matching TRBD1 (6 bases). The CDR3 extends over 12 amino acids. V was shortened by 10 bases and J by 4 bases, with 13 bases between the two germline ends. The V gene's germline CDR1 is MNHEY and CDR2 SVGAGI.